The T cell receptor (beta chain) described here comes from a study of T-cell reconstitution after alpha-beta-depleted transplantation in children. This CDR3 comprises 15 residues. The trim removed 5 bases at V and 6 bases at J, leaving 7 bases unmatched. A library of TCRbeta sequences, prepared with unique molecular identifiers, was generated. In TCRdb, the PCR reads were re-called with MiXCR into one record per CDR3 protein. The profile shows 490,000 or so distinct CDR3 sequences, approximately 13% of them singletons. This clonotype was seen a handful of times. The origin of this receptor is a human donor who donated a stem cell graft to a child with combined immunodeficiency. The sequences come from PBMCs from the stem cell graft donor, collected from the stem cell graft. V gene TRBV12-3 or TRBV12-4 combines with J gene TRBJ1-5; 10 nucleotides agree with TRBD1. CDR3 region: CASSPGTGASQPQHF. In DNA, the CDR3 is TGTGCCAGCAGTCCCGGGACAGGGGCCAGTCAGCCCCAGCATTTT.